This T cell receptor (beta chain) comes out of a study of blood T cell repertoires in COVID-19. Per germline, CDR1 LGHNT and CDR2 FRNRAP. Trimming took 6 bases from V and 2 from J; bases not matched to a gene: 1. This CDR3 comprises 13 residues. Some clones are missing from TCRdb's copy, which holds only in-frame ones; the method was immunoSEQ multiplex PCR. The table records some 390,000 clones, approximately 91% of them present only once. The V gene is TRBV12-5, the J gene TRBJ2-7, with 10 bases lining up with TRBD1. This sequence was found in a woman aged 40 to 50 with COVID-19, enrolled during active disease. The source material was peripheral blood. The CDR3 sequence is CASGGQGPYEQYF. The CDR3 DNA reads as TGTGCTAGTGGGGGACAGGGGCCCTACGAGCAGTACTTC.